Included here is one TCR beta chain sequence, with context. Using immunoSEQ multiplex PCR, the repertoire was profiled, and TCRdb retains in-frame clones only, with some absent. The sample lists approximately 120,000 clones, about 80% occurring once. Looked up from germline, CDR1 is ENHRY and CDR2 is SYGVKD. V shed 9 bases, J shed 5 bases, and the junction held 2 bases outside the gene matches. The CDR3 consists of 13 residues. This sample stems from a study of blood T cell repertoires in COVID-19. Overall study: Acute and convalescent COVID-19 specimens originated in the United States, Italy and Spain.

The clonotype originates from a man aged 60-69 years with acute or convalescent COVID-19. What was sequenced was peripheral blood. The rearrangement links TRBV10-3 to TRBJ1-5; 12 positions match TRBD1. CDR3 protein: CAIGTGGDQPQHF. The CDR3 coding sequence is TGTGCCATAGGGACAGGGGGCGATCAGCCCCAGCATTTT.